This TCR beta chain emerged from a study of blood T cells in healthy people across ages. A second about 7 to 12 cycle PCR used barcoded and J-beta primers. Sequencing of every sample gave 2.5 million or more CDR3-containing paired-end reads. TCRdb fed the 5' RACE reads into MiXCR, producing one record per CDR3 protein. The table has around 1.5 million distinct CDR3 sequences, approximately 40% seen once. Samples had at least 7 million PBMCs isolated from them. The CDR3 totals 14 residues. Looked up from germline, CDR1 is MNHNS and CDR2 is SASEGT. V shed 6 bases, J shed 4 bases, and the junction held 8 bases outside the gene matches.

Sample: blood. The chain employs TRBV6-1 and TRBJ1-2, with 7 bases aligning to TRBD1. The clonotype originates from a woman aged 18-29 years in good health. CDR3 residues: CASRGTAEAYGYTF. The CDR3 DNA reads as TGTGCCAGCAGGGGGACAGCCGAGGCCTATGGCTACACCTTC.